This T cell receptor (beta chain) was retrieved from a study of T cells in Graves' hyperthyroidism and ophthalmopathy. What was amplified from RNA transcripts were TCR beta CDR3 regions. The HTBI primer set drove a first-round RT-PCR of the TCR CDR3. TCRdb fed the multiplex PCR reads into MiXCR, producing one record per CDR3 protein. Among 540,000 or so distinct CDR3 sequences listed, roughly 46% were seen once. The V gene's germline CDR1 is SQVTM and CDR2 ANQGSEA. CDR3 length: 13 amino acids. Trimming removed 6 bases at V and 7 bases at J, with 18 bases between. The diagnoses drew upon clinical symptoms, serum thyroxine and TRAb, thyroid ultrasound and orbital computed tomography.

The clonotype was recovered from an adult woman with Graves' disease, either hyperthyroidism or ophthalmopathy (not recorded which). Sequencing used peripheral blood or thyroid tissue (not recorded which). The chain is built from TRBV29-1 and TRBJ1-1, with D perhaps TRBD1 (6 bases). Here the CDR3 reads CSVSDGGPGEAFF. In DNA, the CDR3 is TGCAGCGTCTCCGATGGGGGGCCGGGTGAAGCTTTCTTT.